Described below is a single T cell receptor (beta chain) sequence and its context. The antigen remains undetermined. One entry per CDR3 protein, called by TCRdb with MiXCR from the 5' RACE reads. The table shows roughly 310,000 distinct CDR3 sequences, with more than 15% occurring only once. The source of the sample is a study of T-cell memory formation after mild COVID-19. Background on the study: For the most part, TCR clusters were specific to one donor. Study-wide results and limits: The authors left the SARS-CoV-2 specificity of second-wave clones peaking on day 37 unconfirmed.

This CDR3 comprises 14 residues. Deletions cut 0 bases from V and 6 bases from J, with 12 bases between. CDR1 MNHEY and CDR2 SMNVEV come from the germline V gene (reference sequence). Material for sequencing was PBMCs or a T cell subset sorted from them (not recorded which). The genes are TRBV27 and TRBJ2-7; D is undetermined. The source is a man between 18 and 29 years old who had mild COVID-19 (a few samples of this study predate the infection). Cell type and time point are not known. CDR3 DNA sequence: TGTGCCAGCAGTTTATCCCTCGCGACTCGCGAGCAGTACTTC. Amino acids: CASSLSLATREQYF.